The clone carrying this T cell receptor beta chain was seen repeatedly, ten times or more. The source of the sample is a study of regulatory T cells in long-lasting Graves disease. Relying on iRepertoire HTBI primers and Arm-PCR of CDR3 regions, the team built TCR beta libraries. One entry per CDR3 protein results from TCRdb running MiXCR on the multiplex PCR reads. The sample holds approximately 490,000 distinct CDR3 sequences, under 20% seen once. The time point: newly diagnosed GD, antithyroid drugs for less than 3 months. RNA extracted from PBMCs served as the sequencing template. The same specimen was also included in a second study, on T cells in Graves' hyperthyroidism and ophthalmopathy. From that study: Separating ophthalmopathy from stable hyperthyroidism was achieved by a 13 V-J model.

The origin of this receptor is a man between 40 and 49 years old with Graves disease. Sequenced here: peripheral blood mononuclear cells (PBMCs), sampled at new diagnosis, from a patient treated with antithyroid drugs.

For the CDR3, the DNA is TGTGCCAGCAGCTCCGGGATTCGGGAGCAGTACTTC. This encodes CASSSGIREQYF. The chain carries TRBV7-2 and TRBJ2-7; D perhaps matches TRBD2 (5 bases). Between the trimmed V and J ends, which lost 4 bases and 7 bases, there was a span of 11 bases. Germline values: CDR1 SGHTA, CDR2 FQGNSA. The CDR3 consists of 12 residues. The full variable domain, rest sourced from reference TRBV7-2 and TRBJ2-7, is GAGVSQSPSNKVTEKGKDVELRCDPISGHTALYWYRQSLGQGLEFLIYFQGNSAPDKSGLPSDRFSAERTGGSVSTLTIQRTQQEDSAVYLCASSSGIREQYFGPGTRLTVT.